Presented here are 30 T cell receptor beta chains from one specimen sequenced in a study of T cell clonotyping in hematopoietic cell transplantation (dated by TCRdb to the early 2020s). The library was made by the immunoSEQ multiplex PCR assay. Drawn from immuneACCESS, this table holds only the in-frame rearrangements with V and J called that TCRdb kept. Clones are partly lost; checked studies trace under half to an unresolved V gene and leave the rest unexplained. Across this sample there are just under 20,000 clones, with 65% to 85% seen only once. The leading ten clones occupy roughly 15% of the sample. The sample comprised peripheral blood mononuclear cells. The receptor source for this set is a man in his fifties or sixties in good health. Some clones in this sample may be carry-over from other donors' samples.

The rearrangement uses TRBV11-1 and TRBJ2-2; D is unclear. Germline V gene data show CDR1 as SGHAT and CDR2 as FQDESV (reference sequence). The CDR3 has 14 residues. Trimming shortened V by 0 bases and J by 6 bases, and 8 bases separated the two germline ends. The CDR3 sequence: CASSLAEYSGELFF. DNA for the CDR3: TGTGCCAGCAGCTTAGCGGAATACTCCGGGGAGCTGTTTTTT.

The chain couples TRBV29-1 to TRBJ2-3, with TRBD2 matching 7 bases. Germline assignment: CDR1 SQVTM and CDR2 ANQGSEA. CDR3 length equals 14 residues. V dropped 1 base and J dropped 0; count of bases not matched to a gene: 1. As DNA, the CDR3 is TGCAGCGTTGAAGGGGAGGGAAGCACAGATACGCAGTATTTT. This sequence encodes CSVEGEGSTDTQYF.

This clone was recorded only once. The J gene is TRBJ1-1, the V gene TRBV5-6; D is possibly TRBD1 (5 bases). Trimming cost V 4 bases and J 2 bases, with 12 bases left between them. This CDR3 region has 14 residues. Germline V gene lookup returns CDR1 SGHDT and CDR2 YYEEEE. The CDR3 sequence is CASSLGALNTEAFF. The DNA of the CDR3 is TGTGCCAGCAGCCTCGGGGCCTTAAACACTGAAGCTTTCTTT. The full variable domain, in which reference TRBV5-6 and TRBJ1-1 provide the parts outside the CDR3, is DAGVTQSPTHLIKTRGQQVTLRCSPKSGHDTVSWYQQALGQGPQFIFQYYEEEERQRGNFPDRFSGHQFPNYSSELNVNALLLGDSALYLCASSLGALNTEAFFGQGTRLTVV.

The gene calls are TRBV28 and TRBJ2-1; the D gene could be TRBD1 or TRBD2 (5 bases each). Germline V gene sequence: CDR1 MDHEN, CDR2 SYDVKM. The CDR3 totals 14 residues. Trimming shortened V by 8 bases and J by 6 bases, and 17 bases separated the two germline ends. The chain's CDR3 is CASSPEGRLNEQFF. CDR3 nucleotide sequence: TGTGCCAGCTCCCCCGAGGGACGGCTCAATGAGCAGTTCTTC.

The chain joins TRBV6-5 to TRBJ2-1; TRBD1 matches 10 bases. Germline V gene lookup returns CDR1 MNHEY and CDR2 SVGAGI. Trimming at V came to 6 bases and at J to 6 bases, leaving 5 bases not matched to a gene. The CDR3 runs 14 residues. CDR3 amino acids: CASSRQGAINEQFF. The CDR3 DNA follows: TGTGCCAGCAGCCGACAGGGGGCGATCAATGAGCAGTTCTTC.

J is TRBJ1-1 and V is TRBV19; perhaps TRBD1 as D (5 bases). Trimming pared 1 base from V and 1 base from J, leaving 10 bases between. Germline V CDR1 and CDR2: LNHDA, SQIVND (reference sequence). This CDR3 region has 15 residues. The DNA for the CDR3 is TGTGCCAGTAGTATAGGAGCAGGGAGGAACACTGAAGCTTTCTTT. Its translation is CASSIGAGRNTEAFF.

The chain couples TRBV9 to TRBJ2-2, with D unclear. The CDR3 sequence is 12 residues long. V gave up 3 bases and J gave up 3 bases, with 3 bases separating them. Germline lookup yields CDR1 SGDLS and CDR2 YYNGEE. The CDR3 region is CASSAYTGELFF. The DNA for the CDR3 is TGTGCCAGCAGCGCTTACACCGGGGAGCTGTTTTTT.

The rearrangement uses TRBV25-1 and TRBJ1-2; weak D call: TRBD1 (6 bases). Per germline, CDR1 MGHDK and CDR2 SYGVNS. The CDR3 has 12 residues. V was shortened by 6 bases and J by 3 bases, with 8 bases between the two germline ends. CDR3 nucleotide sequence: TGTGCCAGCAGCAGGGGAGACTATGGCTACACCTTC. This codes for CASSRGDYGYTF.

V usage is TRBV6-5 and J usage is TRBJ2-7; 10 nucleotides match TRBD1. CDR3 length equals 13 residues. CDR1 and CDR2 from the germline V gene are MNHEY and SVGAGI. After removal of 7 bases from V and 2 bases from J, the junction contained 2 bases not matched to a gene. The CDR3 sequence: CASKGTGAYEQYF. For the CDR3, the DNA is TGTGCCAGCAAAGGGACAGGGGCCTACGAGCAGTACTTC.

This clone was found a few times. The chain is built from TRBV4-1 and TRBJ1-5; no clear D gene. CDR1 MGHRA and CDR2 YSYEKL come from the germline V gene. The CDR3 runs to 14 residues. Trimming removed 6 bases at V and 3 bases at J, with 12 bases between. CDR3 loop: CASRGSGFNQPQHF. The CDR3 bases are TGCGCCAGCAGAGGTTCAGGTTTCAATCAGCCCCAGCATTTT.

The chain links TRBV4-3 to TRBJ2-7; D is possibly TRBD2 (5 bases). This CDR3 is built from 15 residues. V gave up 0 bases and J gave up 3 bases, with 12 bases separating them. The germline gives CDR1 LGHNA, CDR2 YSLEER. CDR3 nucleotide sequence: TGCGCCAGCAGCCAAGAAGCTAGCTACCTCTACGAGCAGTACTTC. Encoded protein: CASSQEASYLYEQYF.

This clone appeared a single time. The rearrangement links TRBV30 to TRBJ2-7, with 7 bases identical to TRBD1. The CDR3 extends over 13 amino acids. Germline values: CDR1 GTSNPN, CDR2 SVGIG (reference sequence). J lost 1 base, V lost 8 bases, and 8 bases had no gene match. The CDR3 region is CARNRDSSYEQYF. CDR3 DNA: TGTGCCCGGAACCGGGACAGTTCCTACGAGCAGTACTTC.

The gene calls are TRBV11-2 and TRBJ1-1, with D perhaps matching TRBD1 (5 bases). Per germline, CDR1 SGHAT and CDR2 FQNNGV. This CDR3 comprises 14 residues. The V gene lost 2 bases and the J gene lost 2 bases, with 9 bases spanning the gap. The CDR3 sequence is CASSLSRANTEAFF. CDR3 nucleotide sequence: TGTGCCAGCAGCTTAAGCAGGGCCAACACTGAAGCTTTCTTT.

The CDR3 is CASSLLSYEQYF. CDR3 bases: TGTGCCAGCAGTTTACTATCCTACGAGCAGTACTTC. The chain joins TRBV28 to TRBJ2-7; no clear D gene. Trimming cost V 2 bases and J 1 base, with 3 bases left between them. Germline lookup yields CDR1 MDHEN and CDR2 SYDVKM. CDR3 length: 12 residues.

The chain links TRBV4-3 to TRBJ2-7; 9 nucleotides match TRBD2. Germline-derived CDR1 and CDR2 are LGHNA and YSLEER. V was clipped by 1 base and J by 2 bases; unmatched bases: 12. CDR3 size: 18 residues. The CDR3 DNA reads TGCGCCAGCAGCCAAGGGGTGGCCGCGGGGGGGACTACCTACGAGCAGTACTTC. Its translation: CASSQGVAAGGTTYEQYF.

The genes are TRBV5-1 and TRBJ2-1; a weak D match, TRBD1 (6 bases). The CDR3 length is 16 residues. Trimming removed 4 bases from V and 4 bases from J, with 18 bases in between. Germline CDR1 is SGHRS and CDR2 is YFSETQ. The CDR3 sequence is CASSQTGTLPYNEQFF. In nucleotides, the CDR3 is TGCGCCAGCAGCCAAACCGGGACACTTCCTTACAATGAGCAGTTCTTC.

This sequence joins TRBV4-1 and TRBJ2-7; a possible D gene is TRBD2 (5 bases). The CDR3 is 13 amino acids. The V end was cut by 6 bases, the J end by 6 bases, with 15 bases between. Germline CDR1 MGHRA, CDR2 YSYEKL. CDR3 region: CASSPAPSPEQYF. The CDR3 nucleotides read TGCGCCAGCAGTCCGGCCCCTAGCCCCGAGCAGTACTTC.

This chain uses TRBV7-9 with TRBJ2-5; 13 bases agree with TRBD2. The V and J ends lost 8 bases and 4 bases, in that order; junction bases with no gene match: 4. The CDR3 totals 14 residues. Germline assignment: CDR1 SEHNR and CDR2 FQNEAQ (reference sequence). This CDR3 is CASGTSGAGETQYF. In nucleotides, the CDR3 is TGTGCCAGCGGGACTAGCGGGGCCGGAGAGACCCAGTACTTC.

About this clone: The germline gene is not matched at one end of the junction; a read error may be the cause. CDR3 bases: TGTGCCAGTAGTGAGGGGTTTGAAGCTTTCTTT. Its translation: CASSEGFEAFF. V usage is TRBV2 and J usage is TRBJ1-1, with D possibly being TRBD1 (5 bases). The CDR3 consists of 11 residues. Germline CDR1 SNHLY, CDR2 FYNNEI. Based on the CDR3 plus reference TRBV2 and TRBJ1-1, the full variable domain is EPEVTQTPSHQVTQMGQEVILRCVPISNHLYFYWYRQILGQKVEFLVSFYNNEISEKSEIFDDQFSVERPDGSNFTLKIRSTKLEDSAMYFCASSEGFEAFFGQGTRLTVV.

Written as DNA, the CDR3 is TGTGCCAGCAGTTACTCGACCGGGGGCGAGCAGTTCTTC. Translating it yields CASSYSTGGEQFF. The chain carries TRBV6-7 and TRBJ2-1; TRBD1 or TRBD2 may be the D gene (6 bases each). TRBV6-7 is an ORF, with its function uncertain. Trimming cost V 0 bases and J 10 bases, with 10 bases left between them. The CDR3 is made up of 13 amino acids.

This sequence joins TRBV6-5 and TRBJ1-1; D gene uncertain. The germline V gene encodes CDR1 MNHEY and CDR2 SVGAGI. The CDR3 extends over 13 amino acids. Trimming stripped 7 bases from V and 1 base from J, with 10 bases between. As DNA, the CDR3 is TGTGCCAGCAAAGAATCTGGGAACACTGAAGCTTTCTTT. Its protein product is CASKESGNTEAFF.

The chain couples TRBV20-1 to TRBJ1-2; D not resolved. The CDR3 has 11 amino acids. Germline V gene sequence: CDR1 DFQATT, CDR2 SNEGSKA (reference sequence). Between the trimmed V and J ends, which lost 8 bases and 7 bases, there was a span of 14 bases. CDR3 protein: CSPRGSSGYTF. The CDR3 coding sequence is TGCAGTCCCAGAGGATCAAGTGGCTACACCTTC.

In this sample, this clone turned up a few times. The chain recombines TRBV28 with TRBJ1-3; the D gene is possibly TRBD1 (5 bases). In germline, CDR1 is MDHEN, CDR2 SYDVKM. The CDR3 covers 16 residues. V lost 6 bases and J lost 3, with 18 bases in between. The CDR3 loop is CASRATQGSFGNTIYF. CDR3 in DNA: TGTGCCAGCAGAGCCACCCAGGGAAGCTTTGGAAACACCATATATTTT. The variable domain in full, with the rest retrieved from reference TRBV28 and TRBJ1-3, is DVKVTQSSRYLVKRTGEKVFLECVQDMDHENMFWYRQDPGLGLRLIYFSYDVKMKEKGDIPEGYSVSREKKERFSLILESASTNQTSMYLCASRATQGSFGNTIYFGEGSWLTVV.

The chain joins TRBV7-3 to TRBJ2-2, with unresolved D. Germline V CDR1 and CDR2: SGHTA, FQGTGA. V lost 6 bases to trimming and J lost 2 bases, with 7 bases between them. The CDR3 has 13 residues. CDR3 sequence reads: CASSTGNTGELFF. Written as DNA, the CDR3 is TGTGCCAGCAGTACTGGAAACACCGGGGAGCTGTTTTTT.

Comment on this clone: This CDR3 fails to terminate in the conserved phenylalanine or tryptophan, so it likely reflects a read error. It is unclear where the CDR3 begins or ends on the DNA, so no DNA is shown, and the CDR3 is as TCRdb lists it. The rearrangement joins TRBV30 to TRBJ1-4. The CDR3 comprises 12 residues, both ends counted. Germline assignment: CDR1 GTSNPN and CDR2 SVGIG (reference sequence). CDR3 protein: CAWIRRDPLSWG.

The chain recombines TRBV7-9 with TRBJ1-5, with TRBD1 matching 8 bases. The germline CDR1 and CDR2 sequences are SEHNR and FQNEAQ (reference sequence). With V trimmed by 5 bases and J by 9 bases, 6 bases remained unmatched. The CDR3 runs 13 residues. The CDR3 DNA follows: TGTGCCAGCAGCGGGACAGGCGTCGGGCCCCAGCATTTT. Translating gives CASSGTGVGPQHF.

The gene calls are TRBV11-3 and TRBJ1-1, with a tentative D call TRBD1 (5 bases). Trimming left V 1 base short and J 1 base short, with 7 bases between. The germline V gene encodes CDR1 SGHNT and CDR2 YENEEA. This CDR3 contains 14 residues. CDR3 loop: CASSLVRGNTEAFF. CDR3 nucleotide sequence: TGTGCCAGCAGCTTAGTGAGGGGGAACACTGAAGCTTTCTTT.

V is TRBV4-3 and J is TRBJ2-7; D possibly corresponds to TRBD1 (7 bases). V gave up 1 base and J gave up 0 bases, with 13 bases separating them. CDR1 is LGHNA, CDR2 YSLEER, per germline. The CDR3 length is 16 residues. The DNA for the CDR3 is TGCGCCAGCAGCCAAGGATGGGGGGACAGCTCCTACGAGCAGTACTTC. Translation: CASSQGWGDSSYEQYF.

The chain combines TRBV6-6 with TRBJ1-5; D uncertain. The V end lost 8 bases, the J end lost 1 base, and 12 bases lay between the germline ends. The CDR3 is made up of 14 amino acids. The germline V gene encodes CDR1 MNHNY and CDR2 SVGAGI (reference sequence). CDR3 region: CASGASGSNQPQHF. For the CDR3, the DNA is TGTGCCAGCGGAGCGTCGGGCAGCAATCAGCCCCAGCATTTT.

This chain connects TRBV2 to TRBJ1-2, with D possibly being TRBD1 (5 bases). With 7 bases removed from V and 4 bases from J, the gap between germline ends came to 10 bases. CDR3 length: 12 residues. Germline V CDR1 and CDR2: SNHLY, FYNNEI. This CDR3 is CASNRQSYGYTF. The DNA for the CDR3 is TGTGCCAGCAACAGGCAGAGCTATGGCTACACCTTC.